What follows are 14 T cell receptor beta chains derived from one specimen sequenced in a study of CD8 T cells in ankylosing spondylitis. TCRdb ran MiXCR on the 5' RACE reads and lists one entry per CDR3 protein. In the table there are about 240,000 distinct CDR3 sequences, 8% to 9.5% of which are singletons. Sequencing input: blood, either unsorted or a sorted T cell fraction (not recorded which). These receptors were collected from a male donor with ankylosing spondylitis or in good health (not recorded which).

This clonotype was seen ten or more times. The chain uses TRBV20-1 and TRBJ2-5; 7 nucleotides line up with TRBD1. The ends lost 3 bases at V and 3 bases at J; junction bases unmatched: 7. The CDR3 is 14 residues long. Germline lookup yields CDR1 DFQATT and CDR2 SNEGSKA (reference sequence). This CDR3 reads CSASMPTGEETQYF. For the CDR3, the DNA is TGCAGTGCTAGTATGCCTACAGGGGAAGAGACCCAGTACTTC.

The chain has TRBV20-1 and TRBJ2-7; 9 bases align to TRBD1. The CDR3 has 15 residues. Germline loops: CDR1 DFQATT, CDR2 SNEGSKA (reference sequence). Trimming at V came to 1 base and at J to 2 bases, leaving 6 bases not matched to a gene. The CDR3 DNA reads as TGCAGTGCTAGAGCCGGGGGGACAGGGACCTACGAGCAGTACTTC. As protein: CSARAGGTGTYEQYF.

This clonotype was counted ten times or more. The chain uses TRBV7-2 and TRBJ2-5; perhaps D is TRBD1 or TRBD2 (5 bases each). Germline V gene data show CDR1 as SGHTA and CDR2 as FQGNSA. Between the trimmed V and J ends, which lost 2 bases and 6 bases, there was a span of 16 bases. This CDR3 is 15 amino acids long. The DNA of the CDR3 is TGTGCCAGCAGCTTAACGACGACCTTGGGACAGACCCAGTACTTC. It is translated as CASSLTTTLGQTQYF. The full variable domain, with the rest looked up from reference TRBV7-2 and TRBJ2-5, is GAGVSQSPSNKVTEKGKDVELRCDPISGHTALYWYRQSLGQGLEFLIYFQGNSAPDKSGLPSDRFSAERTGGSVSTLTIQRTQQEDSAVYLCASSLTTTLGQTQYFGPGTRLLVL.

This clonotype was counted ten times or more. An end of the junction differs from the germline gene, which may be a read error. This chain links TRBV29-1 with TRBJ2-1, with 7 bases aligning to TRBD1. Germline V gives CDR1 SQVTM, CDR2 ANQGSEA. The CDR3 runs to 16 residues. The CDR3 nucleotides are TGCAGCGTCGATAACAGGGGTTTAGCGTCCTCCAATGAGCAGTTCTTC. Amino acid sequence: CSVDNRGLASSNEQFF.

To note about this clonotype: This may be a read error: a much more frequent sequence differs by one nucleotide. This chain joins TRBV3-1 and TRBJ1-1; D remains unclear. This CDR3 region has 13 residues. Germline CDR1 LGHDT, CDR2 YNNKEL (reference sequence). The V gene lost 5 bases and the J gene lost 1 base, with 8 bases spanning the gap. CDR3 in DNA: TGTGCCAGCAGCATCGGTTCGAACACTGAAGCTTTCTTT. Its protein is CASSIGSNTEAFF.

The chain is built from TRBV29-1 and TRBJ2-1; no firm D call. V dropped 7 bases and J dropped 6 bases, with 13 bases sitting between them. Per germline, CDR1 SQVTM and CDR2 ANQGSEA. The CDR3 contains 12 residues. CDR3: CSAAKGPNEQFF. In nucleotides, the CDR3 is TGCAGCGCCGCGAAAGGTCCCAATGAGCAGTTCTTC.

This clonotype was detected many times. The J gene is TRBJ2-5, the V gene TRBV18; no reliable D call. The CDR3 extends over 15 amino acids. The germline V gene encodes CDR1 KGHSH and CDR2 LQKENI. V lost 0 bases and J lost 9, with 17 bases in between. CDR3: CASSPPSYGAYSQYF. The CDR3 DNA reads TGTGCCAGCTCACCACCGTCTTATGGCGCCTACTCCCAGTACTTC. Based on the CDR3 plus reference TRBV18 and TRBJ2-5, the full variable domain is NAGVMQNPRHLVRRRGQEARLRCSPMKGHSHVYWYRQLPEEGLKFMVYLQKENIIDESGMPKERFSAEFPKEGPSILRIQQVVRGDSAAYFCASSPPSYGAYSQYFGPGTRLLVL.

At least ten counts were recorded for this clonotype. The chain uses TRBV5-1 and TRBJ2-1; 9 positions agree with TRBD1. Losses at the gene ends were 3 bases for V and 10 bases for J; bases not matched to a gene: 11. This CDR3 has 15 residues. Germline lookup yields CDR1 SGHRS and CDR2 YFSETQ. The CDR3 region has the DNA TGCGCCAGCAGCTCGGGCCCCCGGGACAGGGAAGAGCAGTTCTTC. Its translation is CASSSGPRDREEQFF. Together with reference TRBV5-1 and TRBJ2-1, the CDR3 gives the full variable domain: KAGVTQTPRYLIKTRGQQVTLSCSPISGHRSVSWYQQTPGQGLQFLFEYFSETQRNKGNFPGRFSGRQFSNSRSEMNVSTLELGDSALYLCASSSGPRDREEQFFGPGTRLTVL.

This clonotype was detected many times. This chain connects TRBV20-1 to TRBJ1-1; no definite D call. Trimming cost V 0 bases and J 10 bases, with 12 bases left between them. The CDR3 is 12 amino acids. The germline CDR1 and CDR2 sequences are DFQATT and SNEGSKA (reference sequence). This chain's CDR3 is CSARDLNLGAFF. Here the CDR3 DNA reads TGCAGTGCTAGAGATCTTAATTTGGGAGCTTTCTTT.

V is TRBV3-1 and J is TRBJ1-2; no reliable D call. Germline V gives CDR1 LGHDT, CDR2 YNNKEL (reference sequence). This CDR3 region has 19 residues. V was cut by 4 bases and J by 3 bases, with 27 bases left in between. CDR3 loop: CASSPKTLIGYVFDYGYTF. The CDR3 DNA sequence: TGTGCCAGCAGCCCGAAAACGCTTATCGGATATGTTTTTGACTATGGCTACACCTTC. Drawing the rest from reference TRBV3-1 and TRBJ1-2, the complete variable domain is DTAVSQTPKYLVTQMGNDKSIKCEQNLGHDTMYWYKQDSKKFLKIMFSYNNKELIINETVPNRFSPKSPDKAHLNLHINSLELGDSAVYFCASSPKTLIGYVFDYGYTFGSGTRLTVV.

This clonotype appeared many times. This chain joins TRBV7-2 and TRBJ2-7, with unresolved D. This CDR3 is 12 amino acids long. Trimming removed 4 bases from V and 0 bases from J, with 4 bases in between. Germline CDR1 is SGHTA and CDR2 is FQGNSA. CDR3 protein: CASSYPSYEQYF. The CDR3 coding sequence is TGTGCCAGCAGCTACCCCTCCTACGAGCAGTACTTC.

Comments on this clonotype: A much larger clonotype is one base distant, so this may be a read error. The chain uses TRBV27 and TRBJ2-7; a weak D match, TRBD2 (7 bases). CDR1 and CDR2 from the germline V gene are MNHEY and SMNVEV (reference sequence). The CDR3 extends over 15 amino acids. Trimming pared 4 bases from V and 9 bases from J, leaving 22 bases between. The CDR3 sequence: CASSSTPRGGAGQYF. The CDR3 DNA sequence: TGTGCCAGCAGTTCTACTCCGAGGGGGGGTGCCGGGCAGTACTTC.

This clonotype occurred many times. The chain is built from TRBV6-5 and TRBJ2-7, with TRBD2 identical over 12 bases. CDR1 is MNHEY, CDR2 SVGAGI, per germline. CDR3 size: 17 residues. The V segment lost 1 base and the J segment 5 bases; nucleotides outside the gene matches: 9. The CDR3 loop is CASSYLGLAGGFHEQYF. The CDR3 DNA reads TGTGCCAGCAGTTACTTGGGCCTAGCGGGAGGGTTCCACGAGCAGTACTTC.

There are many counts of this clonotype. The gene calls are TRBV6-4 and TRBJ2-6, with 7 bases matching TRBD2. The CDR3 has 17 amino acids. The germline V gene encodes CDR1 MRHNA and CDR2 SNTAGT. Trimming cost V 3 bases and J 0 bases; bases outside gene matches: 5. The CDR3 region has the DNA TGTGCCAGCAGTGATAGCGGGTCAGACTCTGGGGCCAACGTCCTGACTTTC. It codes for CASSDSGSDSGANVLTF.